A selection of T cell receptor beta chains follows, all from one sample in a study of CD8 T cells in ankylosing spondylitis. TCRdb reanalysed the 5' RACE reads using MiXCR and keeps one entry per CDR3 protein. This table holds about 390,000 distinct CDR3 sequences, around 24% found once. Sequences were obtained from blood, either unsorted or a sorted T cell fraction (not recorded which). The receptors derive from a male donor with ankylosing spondylitis. Both conserved end residues are part of each CDR3. D genes are given only for firm matches. Clone size is not always given. Where it is, it says once, few, many or a class for expanded clones.

clone size: .
V gene: TRBV7-9
J gene: TRBJ2-5
D gene: .
CDR3 DNA: TGTGCCAGCAGCTCGGACAGCCAAGAGACCCAGTACTTC
CDR3 protein: CASSSDSQETQYF

clone size: many
V gene: TRBV29-1
J gene: TRBJ1-2
D gene: .
CDR3 DNA: TGCAGCGTTGGGGGCCAGGGCTATGGCTACACCTTC
CDR3 protein: CSVGGQGYGYTF

clone size: few
V gene: TRBV7-6
J gene: TRBJ2-2
D gene: .
CDR3 DNA: TGTGCCAGCAGCCAGTTTTCACCGCGGACCGGGGAGCTGTTTTTT
CDR3 protein: CASSQFSPRTGELFF

clone size: .
V gene: TRBV20-1
J gene: TRBJ2-2
D gene: .
CDR3 DNA: TGCAGTGCGGCAACCGTACAGGGATACACCGGGGAGCTGTTTTTT
CDR3 protein: CSAATVQGYTGELFF

clone size: .
V gene: TRBV27
J gene: TRBJ2-2
D gene: .
CDR3 DNA: TGTGCCAGCACTCCAGGGCCAGGGATGGGGGCCGGGGAGCTGTTTTTT
CDR3 protein: CASTPGPGMGAGELFF

clone size: many
V gene: TRBV5-1
J gene: TRBJ2-3
D gene: TRBD1
CDR3 DNA: TGCGCCAGCAGCTCGGGGACAGGGAGCACAGATACGCAGTATTTT
CDR3 protein: CASSSGTGSTDTQYF

clone size: few
V gene: TRBV29-1
J gene: TRBJ2-3
D gene: .
CDR3 DNA: TGCAGCGTGACTGATTCTAGCACAGATACGCAGTATTTT
CDR3 protein: CSVTDSSTDTQYF

clone size: few
V gene: TRBV15
J gene: TRBJ2-1
D gene: .
CDR3 DNA: TGTGCCACCAGCAGAGATAAGGGGTTCAATGAGCAGTTCTTC
CDR3 protein: CATSRDKGFNEQFF

clone size: many
V gene: TRBV28
J gene: TRBJ2-3
D gene: TRBD1
CDR3 DNA: TGTGCCAGCAGTGTAAACCGGGACAGGGGACGAGATACGCAGTATTTT
CDR3 protein: CASSVNRDRGRDTQYF

clone size: .
V gene: TRBV12-3/TRBV12-4
J gene: TRBJ1-2
D gene: TRBD1
CDR3 DNA: TGTGCCAGCAGTTTACCTGCGGGACAGGGGAAATATGGCTACACCTTC
CDR3 protein: CASSLPAGQGKYGYTF

clone size: few
V gene: TRBV6-2/TRBV6-3
J gene: TRBJ1-5
D gene: .
CDR3 DNA: TGTGCCAGCACCTCGCAGGGGTATCAGCCCCAGCATTTT
CDR3 protein: CASTSQGYQPQHF

clone size: .
V gene: TRBV29-1
J gene: TRBJ2-3
D gene: TRBD1
CDR3 DNA: TGCAGCGTTACCGGGACAGGGCTAGGGGCAGATACGCAGTATTTT
CDR3 protein: CSVTGTGLGADTQYF

clone size: few
V gene: TRBV6-5
J gene: TRBJ2-1
D gene: .
CDR3 DNA: TGTGCCAGCAGTTACGGTTTTTACTCAAAGTCGAGCAATGAGCAGTTCTTC
CDR3 protein: CASSYGFYSKSSNEQFF

clone size: .
V gene: TRBV7-2
J gene: TRBJ2-2
D gene: .
CDR3 DNA: TGTGCCAGCAGCTTAGTGGAAGGGGAGCTGTTTTTT
CDR3 protein: CASSLVEGELFF

clone size: .
V gene: TRBV20-1
J gene: TRBJ2-5
D gene: TRBD2
CDR3 DNA: TGCAGTGCTAGTAGGGCTAGCGGGAGAGAGACCCAGTACTTC
CDR3 protein: CSASRASGRETQYF

clone size: .
V gene: TRBV20-1
J gene: TRBJ2-5
D gene: .
CDR3 DNA: TGCAGTGCTAGTACGGCAGCATGGGGGACCCAGTACTTC
CDR3 protein: CSASTAAWGTQYF

clone size: .
V gene: TRBV12-3/TRBV12-4
J gene: TRBJ1-4
D gene: .
CDR3 DNA: TGTGCCAGCAGTTCCGACAGTTTTAATGAAAAACTGTTTTTT
CDR3 protein: CASSSDSFNEKLFF

clone size: few
V gene: TRBV5-6
J gene: TRBJ2-4
D gene: .
CDR3 DNA: TGTGCCAGCAGCTTGGGAACTAGGGACATTCAGTACTTC
CDR3 protein: CASSLGTRDIQYF

clone size: .
V gene: TRBV4-1
J gene: TRBJ2-3
D gene: .
CDR3 DNA: TGCGCCAGCAGCCATGAACGCGACGCAAGCACAGATACGCAGTATTTT
CDR3 protein: CASSHERDASTDTQYF

clone size: few
V gene: TRBV5-1
J gene: TRBJ1-6
D gene: TRBD1
CDR3 DNA: TGCGCCAGCAGCGCAACGGGACAGCCGAATTCACCCCTCCACTTT
CDR3 protein: CASSATGQPNSPLHF

clone size: .
V gene: TRBV24-1
J gene: TRBJ2-2
D gene: TRBD2
CDR3 DNA: TGTGCCACCAGTGATGTAGCGGGAGGGAACACCGGGGAGCTGTTTTTT
CDR3 protein: CATSDVAGGNTGELFF